This TCR beta chain was captured in a study of T cells in Graves' hyperthyroidism and ophthalmopathy. Clinical symptoms, serum thyroxine, TRAb, thyroid ultrasound and orbital computed tomography established diagnosis. Study-wide results and limits: Most thyroid clonotypes expanded above 0.001 appeared in blood too.

Amplification yielded TCR beta CDR3 regions, with RNA transcripts as the source. When the TCR CDR3 underwent first-round RT-PCR, the HTBI primer set was used. From the multiplex PCR reads, TCRdb called clonotypes with MiXCR, one entry per CDR3 protein. In the table there are 750,000 to 900,000 distinct CDR3 sequences, over 35% of which are singletons. This clonotype was observed at least ten times. No antigen is known for it. Sequencing input: blood. This TCR derives from a man between 18 and 35 years old with Graves' hyperthyroidism.

The CDR3 protein is CASTPGQGATNEKLFF. CDR3 DNA sequence: TGTGCCAGCACCCCGGGACAGGGGGCAACTAATGAAAAACTGTTTTTT. The chain employs TRBV7-6 and TRBJ1-4; 11 bases line up with TRBD1. This CDR3 has 16 residues. With 7 bases clipped from V and 0 bases from J, the junction kept 4 bases outside the gene matches. CDR1 and CDR2 (germline): SGHVS, FNYEAQ.